The source of this T cell receptor (beta chain) is a study of blood T cell repertoires in COVID-19. Across the whole study: There were acute and convalescent COVID-19 samples, and they came from the United States, Italy and Spain. PBMCs, B-cell-depleted T cells, or T cells were the source of the cDNA or gDNA that made up the material.

This clone was seen a single time. The CDR3 runs 19 residues. V lost 4 bases, J lost 8 bases, and 19 bases stayed unmatched. Germline V gene sequence: CDR1 SGHDT, CDR2 YYEEEE. In the original analysis: Reference gene primers were amplified, and this amplification served to estimate nucleated cell counts. TCRdb's copy holds only in-frame clones and misses some; the assay was immunoSEQ multiplex PCR. V and J calls and clone size follow that table, whereas D and trimming were derived from the DNA. The sample has 150,000 to 200,000 clones; around nine tenths are singletons. V usage is TRBV5-6 and J usage is TRBJ1-6; TRBD1 matches at 9 bases. This clonotype was obtained from a human donor in a cohort sampled during active COVID-19. Source material: peripheral blood. The CDR3 region is CASSVTGTGRMVSYSPLHF. The CDR3 DNA reads as TGTGCCAGCAGCGTTACCGGGACAGGGAGAATGGTTAGCTATTCACCCCTCCACTTT.